The rows below give T cell receptor beta chains drawn from one sample of a study of cytomegalovirus exposure and HLA in healthy donors. The table came from immunoSEQ multiplex PCR; TCRdb's copy has only in-frame clones and leaves some out. The repertoire holds about 150,000 clones, with around 80% as singletons. Sequenced material: PBMCs. Receptors were obtained from a woman aged 40 to 50 in good health and CMV-seropositive. The CDR3 runs from the conserved cysteine through the conserved F or W. Each record gives: V gene, J gene, D gene, clone size, CDR3 protein, CDR3 DNA. D genes are given only for firm matches. Clone sizes are given selectively: once, few, many, or a class where the clone is expanded.

TRBV30	TRBJ1-2	TRBD1	.	CAWSDKRHTGASGYTF	TGTGCCTGGAGTGACAAGCGCCACACAGGGGCGAGTGGCTACACCTTC
TRBV7-9	TRBJ2-7	TRBD2	.	CASSLVAGAGEQYF	TGTGCCAGCAGCTTAGTTGCGGGAGCGGGCGAGCAGTACTTC
TRBV10-3	TRBJ2-6	.	once	CAISEGRSNSGANVLTF	TGTGCCATCAGTGAGGGCAGGTCTAACTCTGGGGCCAACGTCCTGACTTTC
TRBV9	TRBJ2-2	.	.	CASSLSANTGELFF	TGTGCCAGCAGCCTAAGCGCGAACACCGGGGAGCTGTTTTTT
TRBV5-1	TRBJ2-3	TRBD2	.	CVSGALAGSTDTQYF	TGCGTGAGTGGGGCACTAGCGGGAAGCACAGATACGCAGTATTTT
TRBV5-1	TRBJ2-7	TRBD1	.	CASSLQGDPYEQYF	TGCGCCAGCAGCCTGCAGGGGGATCCCTACGAGCAGTACTTC
TRBV5-4	TRBJ2-7	.	.	CASSFGERASYEQYF	TGTGCCAGCAGCTTCGGGGAGCGGGCCTCCTACGAGCAGTACTTC
TRBV12-5	TRBJ2-1	.	.	CASARTFEQFF	TGTGCTAGTGCCCGGACATTTGAGCAGTTCTTC
TRBV4-1	TRBJ2-7	.	.	CASSPRIGGNYEQYF	TGCGCCAGCAGCCCCCGCATAGGAGGTAACTACGAGCAGTACTTC
TRBV7-7	TRBJ2-2	TRBD2	once	CASSSRLAGTGELFF	TGTGCCAGCAGTTCTCGACTAGCGGGGACCGGGGAGCTGTTTTTT
TRBV29-1	TRBJ2-3	TRBD2	.	CSGGGRAMDTQYF	TGCAGCGGTGGCGGGAGGGCCATGGATACGCAGTATTTT
TRBV7-9	TRBJ2-2	TRBD1	.	CASNRQGFQGTGELFF	TGTGCCAGCAACCGACAGGGGTTTCAGGGGACCGGGGAGCTGTTTTTT
TRBV18	TRBJ2-2	TRBD2	.	CASSPPSGRSFGELFF	TGTGCCAGCTCACCACCTAGCGGGAGGTCCTTCGGGGAGCTGTTTTTT
TRBV7-9	TRBJ2-2	TRBD2	.	CASSRPTSGRALNTGELFF	TGTGCCAGCAGCCGACCGACTAGCGGGAGGGCCCTGAACACCGGGGAGCTGTTTTTT
TRBV2	TRBJ2-7	.	.	CASSARGGPEQYF	TGTGCCAGCAGTGCAAGGGGGGGCCCCGAGCAGTACTTC
TRBV5-1	TRBJ2-7	TRBD2	.	CASSLASGSSYEQYF	TGCGCCAGCAGCTTGGCTAGCGGGAGCTCCTACGAGCAGTACTTC
TRBV2	TRBJ2-3	TRBD2	few	CASRLAGSTDTQYF	TGTGCCAGCAGGCTAGCGGGAAGCACAGATACGCAGTATTTT
TRBV7-3	TRBJ2-5	TRBD2	.	CASSPEGLAGETQYF	TGTGCCAGCAGCCCGGAGGGACTAGCGGGGGAGACCCAGTACTTC
TRBV30	TRBJ2-1	.	.	CAWTTDSYNEQFF	TGTGCCTGGACAACAGACTCCTACAATGAGCAGTTCTTC
TRBV28	TRBJ1-1	.	.	CASSSQGRAKTEAFF	TGTGCCAGCAGCTCGCAGGGTAGGGCGAAGACTGAAGCTTTCTTT
TRBV18	TRBJ2-1	.	.	CASSLAQTSYNEQFF	TGTGCCAGCTCACTTGCACAGACCTCCTACAATGAGCAGTTCTTC
TRBV27	TRBJ2-1	TRBD2	.	CASSLGTSGTDEQFF	TGTGCCAGCAGTCTAGGGACTAGCGGCACGGATGAGCAGTTCTTC
TRBV7-8	TRBJ2-5	.	.	CASNNRVAQETQYF	TGTGCCAGCAACAACAGGGTGGCCCAAGAGACCCAGTACTTC
TRBV28	TRBJ1-2	TRBD1	.	CASSPDRVKGYTF	TGTGCCAGCAGTCCCGACAGGGTTAAGGGCTACACCTTC
TRBV27	TRBJ1-2	.	.	CASSPLSGGRSGYTF	TGTGCCAGCAGTCCCCTTTCCGGGGGGCGATCCGGCTACACCTTC
TRBV7-8	TRBJ2-2	.	.	CASSFTKAGPNTGELFF	TGTGCCAGCAGCTTCACTAAAGCGGGTCCGAACACCGGGGAGCTGTTTTTT
TRBV7-6	TRBJ1-1	TRBD1	.	CASSLTGGRGDTEAFF	TGTGCCAGCAGCTTAACAGGGGGGCGAGGGGACACTGAAGCTTTCTTT
TRBV7-9	TRBJ2-6	.	few	CASSLVAGTGANVLTF	TGTGCCAGCAGCTTAGTAGCAGGGACTGGGGCCAACGTCCTGACTTTC
TRBV7-9	TRBJ1-2	TRBD1	.	CASSLAGQGTYGYTF	TGTGCCAGCAGCTTGGCGGGACAGGGGACCTATGGCTACACCTTC
TRBV9	TRBJ2-7	TRBD2	.	CASSVVGTSWDEQYF	TGTGCCAGCAGCGTAGTAGGGACTAGCTGGGACGAGCAGTACTTC
TRBV28	TRBJ1-4	.	.	CASSIRDLITNEKLFF	TGTGCCAGCAGTATCAGGGATCTGATAACTAATGAAAAACTGTTTTTT
TRBV7-6	TRBJ2-7	.	.	CASSLDSTGFYEQYF	TGTGCCAGCAGCTTGGACAGCACGGGATTCTACGAGCAGTACTTC
TRBV2	TRBJ2-2	TRBD2	few	CASMASGSGTGELFF	TGTGCCAGCATGGCTAGCGGGAGTGGAACCGGGGAGCTGTTTTTT
TRBV29-1	TRBJ2-7	.	.	CSVAGSSYEQYF	TGCAGCGTTGCGGGGTCCTCCTACGAGCAGTACTTC
TRBV6-5	TRBJ2-1	.	.	CASGGRSYNEQFF	TGTGCCAGCGGGGGCAGGTCCTACAATGAGCAGTTCTTC
TRBV14	TRBJ1-5	.	.	CASSQGANQPQHF	TGTGCCAGCAGCCAAGGGGCTAATCAGCCCCAGCATTTT
TRBV19	TRBJ2-2	TRBD2	.	CASTFWGREGNTGELFF	TGTGCCAGTACTTTTTGGGGAAGGGAGGGGAACACCGGGGAGCTGTTTTTT
TRBV9	TRBJ2-3	TRBD2	.	CASSPTGTSGRTDTQYF	TGTGCCAGCAGCCCAACAGGGACTAGCGGCCGCACAGATACGCAGTATTTT
TRBV19	TRBJ2-1	.	.	CASSIPRVGNEQFF	TGTGCCAGTAGTATCCCCCGAGTCGGGAATGAGCAGTTCTTC
TRBV7-9	TRBJ2-5	.	few	CASSSNLGETQYF	TGTGCCAGCAGCTCAAACCTCGGAGAGACCCAGTACTTC
TRBV19	TRBJ1-5	.	.	CASSMDRNSNQPQHF	TGTGCCAGTAGTATGGACAGAAATAGCAATCAGCCCCAGCATTTT